These T cell receptor beta chains were read from a single sample in a study of cytomegalovirus exposure and HLA in healthy donors. The protocol was immunoSEQ multiplex PCR, while the TCRdb copy is restricted to in-frame clones and leaves out a portion. Among 130,000 to 150,000 clones, around three quarters were seen once, and the ten largest hold nearly 7%. The specimen sequenced was PBMCs. The receptors here all came from a man aged 35 to 55 in good health and CMV-seropositive. Each CDR3 is given without its conserved first and last residue.

TRBV7-9,ASSPGAARYEQY
TRBV27,ASSFGTQGNQPQH
TRBV7-9,ASSRENSGSGFFYNEQF
TRBV7-2,ASTLGGDFNYEQY
TRBV6-1,ASSERPRGSFRLY
TRBV7-2,ASSLEATGGRDYGYT
TRBV18,ASSPGSGGRGYGYT
TRBV7-6,ASSLISISGRVYNEQF
TRBV4-3,ASSHALPGNTGDTIY
TRBV5-4,ASSFDRVLYGYT
TRBV2,ASSSRDTSTDTQY
TRBV4-2,ASSRFLTGLGTGMGLADNEQF
TRBV5-4,ASSGPGTGGATGELF
TRBV27,ASSLSAGVGSYEQY
TRBV2,ASGRGQPQYEQY
TRBV7-9,ASSLTGTTNEQF
TRBV5-8,ASSSSPGILIPGELF
TRBV5-4,ASSVGTETEAF
TRBV19,ASSIEAAYQPQH
TRBV5-6,ASSLAGTGIYEQY
TRBV7-8,ASSPRRLVRETQY
TRBV2,ASSPQGLSRDEQY
TRBV4-1,ASSQVPGGALGQGWDEQY
TRBV4-2,ASSPQQSLVQPQH
TRBV28,ASSGTGGNQPQH
TRBV19,ASSGTGLYEQY
TRBV5-6,ASSPPGGYGYT
TRBV7-8,ASSLVGGGISYEQY
TRBV5-1,ASSLEGQDDSPLH
TRBV19,ASSIEQGAGQPQH
TRBV5-1,ASSIQPGTTYEQY
TRBV7-8,ASSPTGSSGMIEQY
TRBV2,ASRDDGAQY
TRBV7-6,ASSAGPNNQPQH
TRBV30,AWNWLGFGELF
TRBV27,ASRFRVLNPYEQY
TRBV28,ASSTPTGLSEKLF
TRBV19,ASSIAVQSQETQY
TRBV27,ASRWTSGSLEQY
TRBV5-1,ASSSATPATETQY
TRBV5-4,ASSLGQGRTEAF